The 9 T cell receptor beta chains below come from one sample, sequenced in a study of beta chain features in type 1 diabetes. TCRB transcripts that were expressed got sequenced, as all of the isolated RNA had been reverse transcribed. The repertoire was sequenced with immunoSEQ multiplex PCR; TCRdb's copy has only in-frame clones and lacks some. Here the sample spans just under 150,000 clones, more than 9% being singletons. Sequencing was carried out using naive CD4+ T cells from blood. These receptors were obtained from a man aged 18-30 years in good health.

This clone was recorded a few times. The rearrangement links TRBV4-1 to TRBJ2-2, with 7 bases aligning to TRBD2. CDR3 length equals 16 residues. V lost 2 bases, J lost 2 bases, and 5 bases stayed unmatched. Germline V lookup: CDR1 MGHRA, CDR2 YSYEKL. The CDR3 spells CASSQQGLSNTGELFF. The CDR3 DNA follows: TGCGCCAGCAGCCAACAGGGACTATCTAACACCGGGGAGCTGTTTTTT.

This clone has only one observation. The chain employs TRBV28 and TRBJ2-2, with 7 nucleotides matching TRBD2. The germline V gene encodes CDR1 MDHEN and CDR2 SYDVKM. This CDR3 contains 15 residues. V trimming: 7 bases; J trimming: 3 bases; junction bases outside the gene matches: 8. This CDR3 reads CASNSGGLDTGELFF. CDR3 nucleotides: TGTGCCAGCAACTCGGGGGGTTTGGACACCGGGGAGCTGTTTTTT. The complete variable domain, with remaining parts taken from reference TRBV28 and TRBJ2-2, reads DVKVTQSSRYLVKRTGEKVFLECVQDMDHENMFWYRQDPGLGLRLIYFSYDVKMKEKGDIPEGYSVSREKKERFSLILESASTNQTSMYLCASNSGGLDTGELFFGEGSRLTVL.

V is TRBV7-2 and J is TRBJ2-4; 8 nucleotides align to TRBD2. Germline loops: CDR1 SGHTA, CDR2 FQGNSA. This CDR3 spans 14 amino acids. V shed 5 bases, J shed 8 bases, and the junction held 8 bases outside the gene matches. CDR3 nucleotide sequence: TGTGCCAGCAGCATTCGGGGGGGCGCGGACATTCAGTACTTC. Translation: CASSIRGGADIQYF. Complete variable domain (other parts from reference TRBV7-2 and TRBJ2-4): GAGVSQSPSNKVTEKGKDVELRCDPISGHTALYWYRQSLGQGLEFLIYFQGNSAPDKSGLPSDRFSAERTGGSVSTLTIQRTQQEDSAVYLCASSIRGGADIQYFGAGTRLSVL.

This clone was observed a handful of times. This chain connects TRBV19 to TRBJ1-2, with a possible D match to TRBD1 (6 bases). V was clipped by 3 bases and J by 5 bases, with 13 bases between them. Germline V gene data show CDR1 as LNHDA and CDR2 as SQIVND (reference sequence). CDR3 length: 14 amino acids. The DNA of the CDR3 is TGTGCCAGTAGTATCCAGCGGCAGGGGTATGGCTACACCTTC. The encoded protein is CASSIQRQGYGYTF.

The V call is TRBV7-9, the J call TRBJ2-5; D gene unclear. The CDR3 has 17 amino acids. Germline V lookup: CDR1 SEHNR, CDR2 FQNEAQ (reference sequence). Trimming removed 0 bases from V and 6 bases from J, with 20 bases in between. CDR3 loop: CASSLAATRRGTKTQYF. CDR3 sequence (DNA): TGTGCCAGCAGCTTAGCAGCGACCCGGCGAGGTACAAAGACCCAGTACTTC.

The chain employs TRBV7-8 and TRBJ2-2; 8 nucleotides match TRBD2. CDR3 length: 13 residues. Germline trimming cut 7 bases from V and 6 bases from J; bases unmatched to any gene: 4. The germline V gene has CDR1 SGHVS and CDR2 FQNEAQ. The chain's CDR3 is CASTPGGAGELFF. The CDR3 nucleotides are TGTGCCAGCACCCCCGGGGGGGCCGGGGAGCTGTTTTTT.

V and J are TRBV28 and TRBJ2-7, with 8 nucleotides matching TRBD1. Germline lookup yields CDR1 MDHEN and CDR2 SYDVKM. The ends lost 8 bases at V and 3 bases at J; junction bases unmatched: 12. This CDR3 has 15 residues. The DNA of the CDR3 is TGTGCCAGCCTCCCCGCTGGACAGGGCCTCTACGAGCAGTACTTC. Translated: CASLPAGQGLYEQYF.

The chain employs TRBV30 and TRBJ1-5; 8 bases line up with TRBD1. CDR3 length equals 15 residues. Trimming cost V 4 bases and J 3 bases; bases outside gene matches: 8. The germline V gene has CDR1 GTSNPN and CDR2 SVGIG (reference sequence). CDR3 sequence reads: CAWTQGAIDNQPQHF. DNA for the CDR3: TGTGCCTGGACCCAGGGGGCAATAGACAATCAGCCCCAGCATTTT.

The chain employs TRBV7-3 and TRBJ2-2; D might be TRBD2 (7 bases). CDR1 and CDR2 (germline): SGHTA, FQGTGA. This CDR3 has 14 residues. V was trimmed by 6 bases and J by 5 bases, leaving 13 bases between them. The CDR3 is CASSSGEGTGELFF. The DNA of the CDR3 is TGTGCCAGCAGTTCAGGGGAGGGGACCGGGGAGCTGTTTTTT.